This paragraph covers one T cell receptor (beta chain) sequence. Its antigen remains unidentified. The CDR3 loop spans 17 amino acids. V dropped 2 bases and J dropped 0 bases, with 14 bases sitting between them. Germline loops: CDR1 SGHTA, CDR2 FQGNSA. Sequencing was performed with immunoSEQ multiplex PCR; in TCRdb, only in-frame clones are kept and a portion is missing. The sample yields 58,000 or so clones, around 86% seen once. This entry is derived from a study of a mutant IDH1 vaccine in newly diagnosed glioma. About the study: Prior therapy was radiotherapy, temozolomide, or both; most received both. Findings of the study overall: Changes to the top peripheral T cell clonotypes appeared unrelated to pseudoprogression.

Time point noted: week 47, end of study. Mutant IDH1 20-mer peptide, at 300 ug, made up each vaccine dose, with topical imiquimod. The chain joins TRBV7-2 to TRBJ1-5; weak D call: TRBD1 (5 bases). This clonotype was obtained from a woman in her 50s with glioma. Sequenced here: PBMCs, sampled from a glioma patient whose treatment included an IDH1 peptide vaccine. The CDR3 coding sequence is TGTGCCAGCAGCTTAAGGGGCCGACAATATAGCAATCAGCCCCAGCATTTT. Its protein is CASSLRGRQYSNQPQHF.